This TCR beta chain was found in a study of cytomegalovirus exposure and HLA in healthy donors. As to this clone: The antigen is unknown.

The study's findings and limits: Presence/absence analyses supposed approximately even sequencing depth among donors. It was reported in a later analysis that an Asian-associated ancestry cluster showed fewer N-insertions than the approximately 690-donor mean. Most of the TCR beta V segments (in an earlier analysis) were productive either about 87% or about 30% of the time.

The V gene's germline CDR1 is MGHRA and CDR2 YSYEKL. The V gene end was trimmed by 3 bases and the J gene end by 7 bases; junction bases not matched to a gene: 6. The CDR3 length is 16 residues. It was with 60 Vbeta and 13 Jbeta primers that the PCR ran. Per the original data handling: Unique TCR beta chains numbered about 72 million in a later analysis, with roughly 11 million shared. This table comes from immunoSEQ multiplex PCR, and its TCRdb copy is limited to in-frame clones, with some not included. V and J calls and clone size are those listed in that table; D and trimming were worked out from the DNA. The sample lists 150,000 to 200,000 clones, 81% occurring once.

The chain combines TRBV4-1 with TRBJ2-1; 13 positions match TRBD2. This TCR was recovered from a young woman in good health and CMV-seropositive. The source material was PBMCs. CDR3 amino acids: CASSHTVGLAGNEQFF. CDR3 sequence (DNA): TGCGCCAGCAGCCACACCGTGGGACTAGCGGGAAATGAGCAGTTCTTC.